A selection of T cell receptor beta chains follows, all from one sample in a study of cytomegalovirus exposure and HLA in healthy donors. Profiling relied on immunoSEQ multiplex PCR, and the TCRdb table lists in-frame clones only, not all of them. In the table there are roughly 140,000 clones, 60% to 80% of which are singletons. Specimen: PBMCs. The receptors were sampled from a woman aged 50 to 65 in good health and CMV-seronegative. The CDR3 runs from the conserved cysteine through the conserved F or W. The D gene is left open where the match is weak. Not every row has a clone size; where given, it reads once, few, many or a size class.

CDR3	DNA	J	size	length	D	V
CASSRVSNYGYTF	TGTGCCAGCAGCCGGGTTTCTAACTATGGCTACACCTTC	TRBJ1-2	.	13	.	TRBV11-1
CASSSSGIEAFF	TGTGCCAGCAGCTCCTCGGGGATAGAAGCTTTCTTT	TRBJ1-1	.	12	.	TRBV7-9
CSVGTGGEKTQYF	TGCAGCGTTGGGACAGGGGGCGAGAAGACCCAGTACTTC	TRBJ2-5	.	13	TRBD1	TRBV29-1
CASSPGFVNTEAFF	TGTGCCAGCAGCCCCGGGTTCGTGAACACTGAAGCTTTCTTT	TRBJ1-1	few	14	.	TRBV5-6
CASWTLAGGVGEQFF	TGCGCCAGCTGGACCCTAGCGGGGGGGGTGGGTGAGCAGTTCTTC	TRBJ2-1	.	15	TRBD2	TRBV5-1
CATSGDREREKLFF	TGTGCCACCAGCGGCGACAGGGAACGCGAAAAACTGTTTTTT	TRBJ1-4	.	14	TRBD1	TRBV15
CASSQLQGNYGYTF	TGCGCCAGCAGCCAACTACAGGGTAACTATGGCTACACCTTC	TRBJ1-2	.	14	.	TRBV4-1
CASSQTSYEETQYF	TGTGCCAGTAGCCAGACTAGCTACGAGGAGACCCAGTACTTC	TRBJ2-5	.	14	TRBD2	TRBV5-4
CASSLLGRGGSYEQYF	TGTGCCAGCAGTCTCCTGGGGCGGGGGGGTTCCTACGAGCAGTACTTC	TRBJ2-7	.	16	TRBD2	TRBV27
CASSQEGGQTQYF	TGTGCCAGCAGCCAAGAAGGGGGACAGACGCAGTATTTT	TRBJ2-3	few	13	TRBD1	TRBV14
CASSDGGGTTDTQYF	TGTGCCAGCAGTGACGGCGGGGGGACCACAGATACGCAGTATTTT	TRBJ2-3	few	15	TRBD2	TRBV6-4
CASSLAGHVNTEAFF	TGTGCCAGCAGCTTAGCGGGACACGTGAACACTGAAGCTTTCTTT	TRBJ1-1	.	15	.	TRBV7-9
CASSVGTGYTGELFF	TGTGCCAGCAGTGTTGGGACAGGGTACACCGGGGAGCTGTTTTTT	TRBJ2-2	.	15	TRBD1	TRBV6-1
CASSAQVTGELFF	TGTGCCAGCAGTGCGCAGGTTACCGGGGAGCTGTTTTTT	TRBJ2-2	.	13	.	TRBV2
CASSYGRGNYGYTF	TGTGCCAGCAGTTACGGCAGGGGTAACTATGGCTACACCTTC	TRBJ1-2	.	14	.	TRBV6-6
CASSLTGLETDTQYF	TGTGCCAGCAGCTTAACTGGACTAGAAACCGATACGCAGTATTTT	TRBJ2-3	.	15	TRBD2	TRBV7-3
CASKFLGKGGQGFYNEQFF	TGTGCCAGCAAATTCCTAGGGAAAGGGGGACAGGGATTCTACAATGAGCAGTTCTTC	TRBJ2-1	few	19	TRBD1	TRBV2
CASSFGGGSKNIQYF	TGTGCCAGCAGTTTTGGGGGGGGGTCCAAAAACATTCAGTACTTC	TRBJ2-4	.	15	TRBD2	TRBV7-2
CASRRSGTDTQYF	TGTGCCAGCAGGAGGAGTGGCACAGATACGCAGTATTTT	TRBJ2-3	.	13	.	TRBV6-5
CASSSSGGSTDTQYF	TGTGCCAGTAGTAGCAGCGGGGGAAGCACAGATACGCAGTATTTT	TRBJ2-3	.	15	TRBD2	TRBV19
CAISEPNLNTQYF	TGTGCCATCAGTGAGCCAAACCTAAATACGCAGTATTTT	TRBJ2-3	.	13	.	TRBV10-3
CASSYLRQSNEQFF	TGTGCCAGCAGTTACCTGAGACAGTCTAATGAGCAGTTCTTC	TRBJ2-1	.	14	.	TRBV6-5
CASSLARGLANYNEQFF	TGTGCCAGCAGCTTAGCGCGTGGACTAGCGAACTACAATGAGCAGTTCTTC	TRBJ2-1	.	17	TRBD2	TRBV7-9
CASSLAGDGFEQYF	TGTGCCAGCAGCCTGGCGGGGGACGGTTTCGAGCAGTACTTC	TRBJ2-7	.	14	TRBD2	TRBV7-6
CASSATGGRETQYF	TGTGCCAGCAGTGCCACAGGGGGCCGGGAGACCCAGTACTTC	TRBJ2-5	.	14	TRBD1	TRBV6-1
CASILGQGAPTEAFF	TGTGCCAGCATCCTAGGACAGGGGGCGCCCACTGAAGCTTTCTTT	TRBJ1-1	.	15	TRBD1	TRBV2
CASSPTDGDTQYF	TGCGCCAGCAGCCCTACCGACGGGGATACGCAGTATTTT	TRBJ2-3	few	13	.	TRBV5-1
CASSLDYGISGNTIYF	TGTGCCAGCAGCTTAGATTACGGGATCTCTGGAAACACCATATATTTT	TRBJ1-3	.	16	.	TRBV11-3
CASSGDSSSYNSPLHF	TGTGCCAGCAGCGGGGACAGTAGCTCCTATAATTCACCCCTCCACTTT	TRBJ1-6	.	16	TRBD1	TRBV5-4
CASNLYRGDTEAFF	TGTGCCAGCAACCTATACAGGGGAGACACTGAAGCTTTCTTT	TRBJ1-1	.	14	TRBD1	TRBV6-5
CASRVPGQGVNEKLFF	TGTGCCAGTAGAGTCCCGGGACAGGGAGTTAATGAAAAACTGTTTTTT	TRBJ1-4	.	16	TRBD1	TRBV19
CASSLGGQVRYEQYF	TGCGCCAGCAGCTTGGGGGGACAGGTAAGGTACGAGCAGTACTTC	TRBJ2-7	.	15	TRBD1	TRBV5-1
CASSRQGISNQPQHF	TGTGCCAGCAGCAGACAGGGGATCAGCAATCAGCCCCAGCATTTT	TRBJ1-5	.	15	TRBD1	TRBV6-6
CASSGQGHTGELFF	TGTGCCAGCAGTGGACAGGGGCACACCGGGGAGCTGTTTTTT	TRBJ2-2	.	14	TRBD1	TRBV2
CASSEGLSNEKLFF	TGTGCCAGCAGTGAGGGGCTGTCTAATGAAAAACTGTTTTTT	TRBJ1-4	.	14	.	TRBV6-1
CASSERTGGPGELFF	TGTGCCAGCAGTGAGCGGACAGGGGGCCCCGGGGAGCTGTTTTTT	TRBJ2-2	.	15	TRBD1	TRBV6-1
CASSSVPTNGYTF	TGTGCCAGCAGTTCAGTTCCAACTAATGGCTACACCTTC	TRBJ1-2	.	13	.	TRBV27
CASSPTGDSRQYF	TGTGCCAGCAGCCCCACAGGGGACAGCCGGCAGTACTTC	TRBJ2-7	.	13	TRBD1	TRBV6-5
CASSLLGAAEAFF	TGCGCCAGCAGCTTGTTAGGGGCGGCTGAAGCTTTCTTT	TRBJ1-1	.	13	.	TRBV5-1
CASSVARVESGGPSSYNEQFF	TGTGCCAGCAGCGTAGCAAGGGTAGAGAGCGGGGGTCCCAGCTCCTACAATGAGCAGTTCTTC	TRBJ2-1	.	21	TRBD2	TRBV9
CASSPDRATGELFF	TGTGCCAGCAGCCCGGACAGGGCCACCGGGGAGCTGTTTTTT	TRBJ2-2	.	14	TRBD1	TRBV5-8
CASSPYDYFQTQYF	TGTGCCAGCAGCCCCTACGACTACTTTCAGACCCAGTACTTC	TRBJ2-5	.	14	.	TRBV7-8
CASSETGGDQPQHF	TGCGCCAGCAGTGAGACAGGGGGGGATCAGCCCCAGCATTTT	TRBJ1-5	.	14	TRBD1	TRBV10-1
CASSAHRGPPDNEQFF	TGTGCCAGCAGTGCCCACAGGGGGCCTCCCGACAATGAGCAGTTCTTC	TRBJ2-1	.	16	TRBD1	TRBV6-1
CASSLSQGSEQFF	TGTGCCAGCAGTTTATCTCAGGGCAGTGAGCAGTTCTTC	TRBJ2-1	.	13	.	TRBV27
CASSPQGRNTEAFF	TGTGCCAGCAGTCCCCAGGGGAGGAACACTGAAGCTTTCTTT	TRBJ1-1	few	14	.	TRBV6-5
CASSQILGDEQYF	TGTGCCAGCAGCCAAATATTAGGGGACGAGCAGTACTTC	TRBJ2-7	.	13	.	TRBV11-3
CASSDGLEETQYF	TGTGCCAGCAGCGACGGACTAGAGGAGACCCAGTACTTC	TRBJ2-5	.	13	TRBD2	TRBV9
CASSRTFLDNYNEQFF	TGCGCCAGCAGCCGAACCTTCCTCGACAACTACAATGAGCAGTTCTTC	TRBJ2-1	many	16	.	TRBV4-3
CASSRPGDEQFF	TGTGCCAGTAGTAGACCAGGCGATGAGCAGTTCTTC	TRBJ2-1	once	12	.	TRBV19
CASSLVGQGVYGYTF	TGTGCCAGCAGCTTGGTTGGACAGGGTGTCTATGGCTACACCTTC	TRBJ1-2	.	15	TRBD1	TRBV5-8
CASSEGAQVQETQYF	TGTGCCAGCAGTGAAGGGGCCCAGGTCCAAGAGACCCAGTACTTC	TRBJ2-5	few	15	.	TRBV6-1
CASSPHSGGAQNNEQFF	TGTGCCAGCAGCCCCCACTCCGGGGGGGCACAAAACAATGAGCAGTTCTTC	TRBJ2-1	.	17	TRBD2	TRBV13
CASKYSNQPQHF	TGTGCCAGCAAATATAGCAATCAGCCCCAGCATTTT	TRBJ1-5	.	12	.	TRBV6-1
CSVTPQETQYF	TGCAGTGTAACACCCCAAGAGACCCAGTACTTC	TRBJ2-5	few	11	.	TRBV20-1
CASSIAPVNTEAFF	TGTGCCAGTAGTATAGCCCCAGTGAACACTGAAGCTTTCTTT	TRBJ1-1	.	14	.	TRBV19
CASSPNGQERDTQYF	TGTGCCAGCAGTCCGAACGGACAGGAGAGGGATACGCAGTATTTT	TRBJ2-3	.	15	TRBD1	TRBV6-1
CASISRQANTEAFF	TGTGCCAGCATTTCCCGACAGGCGAACACTGAAGCTTTCTTT	TRBJ1-1	few	14	.	TRBV6-1